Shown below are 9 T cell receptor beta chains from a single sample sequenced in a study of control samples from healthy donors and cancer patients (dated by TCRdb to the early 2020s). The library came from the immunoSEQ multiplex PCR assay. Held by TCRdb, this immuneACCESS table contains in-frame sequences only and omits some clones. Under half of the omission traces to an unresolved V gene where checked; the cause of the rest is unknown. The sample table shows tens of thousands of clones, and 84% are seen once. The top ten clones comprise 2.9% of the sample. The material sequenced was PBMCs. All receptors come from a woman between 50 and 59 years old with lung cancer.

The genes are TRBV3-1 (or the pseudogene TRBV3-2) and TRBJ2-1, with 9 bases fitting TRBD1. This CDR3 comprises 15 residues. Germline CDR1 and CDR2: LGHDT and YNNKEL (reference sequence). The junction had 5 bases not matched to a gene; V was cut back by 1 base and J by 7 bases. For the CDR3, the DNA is TGTGCCAGCAGCCAAGGGACAGGGGTGGTGAATGAGCAGTTCTTC. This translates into CASSQGTGVVNEQFF.

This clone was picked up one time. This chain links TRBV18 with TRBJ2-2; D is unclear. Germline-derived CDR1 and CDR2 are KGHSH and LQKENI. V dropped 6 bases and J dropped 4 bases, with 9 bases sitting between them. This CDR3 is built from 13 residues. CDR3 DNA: TGTGCCAGCTCCCGAGCCGCCACCGGGGAGCTGTTTTTT. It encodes CASSRAATGELFF. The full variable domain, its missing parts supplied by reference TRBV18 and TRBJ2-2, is NAGVMQNPRHLVRRRGQEARLRCSPMKGHSHVYWYRQLPEEGLKFMVYLQKENIIDESGMPKERFSAEFPKEGPSILRIQQVVRGDSAAYFCASSRAATGELFFGEGSRLTVL.

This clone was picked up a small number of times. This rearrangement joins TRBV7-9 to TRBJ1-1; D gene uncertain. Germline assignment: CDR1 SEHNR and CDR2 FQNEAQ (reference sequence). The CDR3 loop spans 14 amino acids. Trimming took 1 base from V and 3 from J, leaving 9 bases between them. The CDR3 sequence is CASSLGGTYTEAFF. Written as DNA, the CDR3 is TGTGCCAGCAGCTTAGGGGGAACTTACACTGAAGCTTTCTTT. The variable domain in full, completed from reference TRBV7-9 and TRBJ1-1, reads DTGVSQNPRHKITKRGQNVTFRCDPISEHNRLYWYRQTLGQGPEFLTYFQNEAQLEKSRLLSDRFSAERPKGSFSTLEIQRTEQGDSAMYLCASSLGGTYTEAFFGQGTRLTVV.

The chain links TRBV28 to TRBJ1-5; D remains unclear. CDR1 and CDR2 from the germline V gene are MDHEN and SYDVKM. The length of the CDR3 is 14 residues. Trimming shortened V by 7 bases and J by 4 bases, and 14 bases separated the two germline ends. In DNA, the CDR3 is TGTGCCAGCACCTCAAGGGCCCTAAATCAGCCCCAGCATTTT. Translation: CASTSRALNQPQHF.

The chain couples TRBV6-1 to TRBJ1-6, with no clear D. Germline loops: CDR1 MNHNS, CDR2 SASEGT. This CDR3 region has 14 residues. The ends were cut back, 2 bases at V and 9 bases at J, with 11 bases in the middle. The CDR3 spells CASSESGGASPLHF. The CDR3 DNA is TGTGCCAGCAGTGAATCAGGAGGTGCTTCACCCCTCCACTTT.

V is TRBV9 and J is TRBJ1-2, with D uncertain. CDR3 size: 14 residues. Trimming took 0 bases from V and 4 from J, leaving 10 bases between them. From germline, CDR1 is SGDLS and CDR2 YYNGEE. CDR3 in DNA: TGTGCCAGCAGCGTAGCCTTAGGCTCCTATGGCTACACCTTC. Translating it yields CASSVALGSYGYTF. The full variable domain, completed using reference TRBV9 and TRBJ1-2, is DSGVTQTPKHLITATGQRVTLRCSPRSGDLSVYWYQQSLDQGLQFLIQYYNGEERAKGNILERFSAQQFPDLHSELNLSSLELGDSALYFCASSVALGSYGYTFGSGTRLTVV.

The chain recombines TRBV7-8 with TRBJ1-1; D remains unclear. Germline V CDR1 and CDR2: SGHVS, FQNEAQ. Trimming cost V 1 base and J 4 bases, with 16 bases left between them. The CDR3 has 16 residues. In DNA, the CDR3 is TGTGCCAGCAGCTTAGGGCCCGATCCGGGCCTCACTGAAGCTTTCTTT. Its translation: CASSLGPDPGLTEAFF.

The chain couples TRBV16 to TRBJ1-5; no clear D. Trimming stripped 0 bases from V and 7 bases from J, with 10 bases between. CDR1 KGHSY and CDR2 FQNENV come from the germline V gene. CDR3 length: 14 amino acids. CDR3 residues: CASSQSSLAQPQHF. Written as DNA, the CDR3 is TGTGCCAGCAGCCAATCTTCTCTAGCGCAGCCCCAGCATTTT.

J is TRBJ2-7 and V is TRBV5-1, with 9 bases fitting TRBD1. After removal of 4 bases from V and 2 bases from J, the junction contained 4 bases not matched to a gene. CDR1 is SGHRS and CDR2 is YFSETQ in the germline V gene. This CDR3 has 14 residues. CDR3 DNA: TGCGCCAGCAGCACCTGGACAGGGGCCTACGAGCAGTACTTC. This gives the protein CASSTWTGAYEQYF.